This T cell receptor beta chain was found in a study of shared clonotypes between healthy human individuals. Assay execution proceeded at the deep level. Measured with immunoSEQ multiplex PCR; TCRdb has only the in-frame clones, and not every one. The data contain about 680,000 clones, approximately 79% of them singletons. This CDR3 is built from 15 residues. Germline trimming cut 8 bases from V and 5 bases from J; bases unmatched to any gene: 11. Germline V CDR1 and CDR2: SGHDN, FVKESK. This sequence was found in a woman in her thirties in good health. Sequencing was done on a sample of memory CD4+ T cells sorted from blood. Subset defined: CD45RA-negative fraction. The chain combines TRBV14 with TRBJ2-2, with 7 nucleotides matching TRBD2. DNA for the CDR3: TGTGCCAGCGGCAAGCATGGCGGGAGTACCGGGGAGCTGTTTTTT. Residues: CASGKHGGSTGELFF.